The TCR beta chain described here comes from a study of blood T cells in healthy people across ages. Study results and limitations: Because sorting was not performed, PBMCs prevented conclusive naive versus antigen-experienced comparison.

This CDR3 contains 14 residues. Trimming cost V 1 base and J 4 bases, with 11 bases left between them. Extraction yielded at least 5 micrograms of total RNA per sample. A second about 6 to 12 cycle PCR used barcoded and J-beta primers. Sequencing of every sample gave 3 million or more CDR3-containing paired-end reads. From the 5' RACE reads, TCRdb called clonotypes with MiXCR, one entry per CDR3 protein. The table includes hundreds of thousands of distinct CDR3 sequences, under 55% detected once. A single count supports this clonotype. Its matching antigen is unknown. This receptor was obtained from a man older than 75 in good health. The source material was blood. The chain carries TRBV12-3 or TRBV12-4 and TRBJ2-7; unclear D gene. This CDR3 reads CASSLGLLSYEQYF. The CDR3 DNA reads as TGTGCCAGCAGTTTAGGACTTTTATCTTACGAGCAGTACTTC.